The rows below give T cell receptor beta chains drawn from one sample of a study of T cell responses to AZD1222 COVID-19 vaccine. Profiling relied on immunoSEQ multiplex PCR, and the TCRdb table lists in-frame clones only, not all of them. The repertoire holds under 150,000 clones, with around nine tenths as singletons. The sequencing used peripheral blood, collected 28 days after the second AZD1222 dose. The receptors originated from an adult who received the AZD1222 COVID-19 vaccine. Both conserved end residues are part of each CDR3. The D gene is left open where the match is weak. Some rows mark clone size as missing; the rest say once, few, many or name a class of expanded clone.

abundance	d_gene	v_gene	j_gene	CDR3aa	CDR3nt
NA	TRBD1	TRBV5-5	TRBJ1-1	CASRPGQGGPNTEAFF	TGTGCCAGCAGACCCGGACAGGGGGGACCGAACACTGAAGCTTTCTTT
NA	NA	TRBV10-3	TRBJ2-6	CAISQGAGANVLTF	TGTGCCATCAGCCAGGGTGCTGGGGCCAACGTCCTGACTTTC
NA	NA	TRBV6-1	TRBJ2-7	CASSELGPEQYF	TGTGCCAGCAGTGAATTGGGGCCCGAGCAGTACTTC
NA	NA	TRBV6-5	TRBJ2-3	CASRQGSIADTQYF	TGTGCCAGCAGACAGGGTTCTATCGCAGATACGCAGTATTTT
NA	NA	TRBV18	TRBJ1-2	CASSPQGNYGYTF	TGTGCCAGCTCACCGCAGGGGAACTATGGCTACACCTTC
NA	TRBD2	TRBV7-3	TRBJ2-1	CASSSTLAGGPHNEQFF	TGTGCCAGCAGCTCAACATTAGCGGGGGGGCCCCACAATGAGCAGTTCTTC
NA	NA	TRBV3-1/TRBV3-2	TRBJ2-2	CASSQGESGELFF	TGTGCCAGCAGCCAAGGGGAGAGCGGGGAGCTGTTTTTT
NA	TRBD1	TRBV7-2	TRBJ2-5	CASSLDFGRGFSETQYF	TGTGCCAGCAGCTTAGATTTTGGCAGGGGGTTTTCAGAGACCCAGTACTTC
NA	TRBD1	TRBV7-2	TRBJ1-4	CASSLGGGQGKLVTF	TGTGCCAGCAGCTTAGGAGGTGGACAGGGAAAGCTTGTGACTTTT
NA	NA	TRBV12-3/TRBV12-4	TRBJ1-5	CASSFRPNQPQHF	TGTGCCAGCAGTTTCCGGCCTAATCAGCCCCAGCATTTT
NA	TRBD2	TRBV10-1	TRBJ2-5	CASSESRAGAETQYF	TGCGCCAGCAGTGAGTCCCGGGCGGGAGCAGAGACCCAGTACTTC
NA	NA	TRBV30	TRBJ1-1	CAGSMAYTEAFF	TGTGCCGGGTCTATGGCGTACACTGAAGCTTTCTTT
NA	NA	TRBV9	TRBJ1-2	CASSAPSLYGYTF	TGTGCCAGCAGCGCCCCTAGCCTCTATGGCTACACCTTC
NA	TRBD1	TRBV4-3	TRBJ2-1	CASSQPGQGHNEQFF	TGCGCCAGCAGCCAGCCGGGACAGGGGCACAATGAGCAGTTCTTC
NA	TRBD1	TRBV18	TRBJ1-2	CASSPDRGGYTF	TGTGCCAGCTCACCCGACAGGGGGGGCTACACCTTC
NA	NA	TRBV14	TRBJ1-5	CASSQQGWDQPQHF	TGTGCCAGCAGCCAACAGGGGTGGGATCAGCCCCAGCATTTT
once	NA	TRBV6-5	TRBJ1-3	CASSLGLSSGNTIYF	TGTGCCAGCAGTCTTGGACTTAGCTCTGGAAACACCATATATTTT
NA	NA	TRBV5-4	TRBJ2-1	CASSLVQGRGQFF	TGTGCCAGCAGCTTGGTACAGGGGAGGGGGCAGTTCTTC